This T cell receptor (beta chain) was captured in a study of blood T cell repertoires in COVID-19. Study-wide context: Collection of acute and convalescent COVID-19 samples took place in the United States, Italy and Spain. The analysed material was cDNA or gDNA that came from T cells, B-cell-depleted T cells, or PBMCs.

CDR3 size: 12 residues. The germline V gene has CDR1 SQVTM and CDR2 ANQGSEA. The ends were cut back, 7 bases at V and 7 bases at J, with 14 bases in the middle. Per the study methods: Researchers report that nucleated cell counts were estimated from reference gene primer amplification. Data came from immunoSEQ multiplex PCR; TCRdb stores just in-frame clones and leaves some out. V and J calls and clone size are given by that table; D and trimming were obtained from the DNA. The sample contains around 140,000 clones, about four fifths of which appear only once. The sequence derives from a human donor in a cohort sampled during active COVID-19. The source material was peripheral blood. This rearrangement joins TRBV29-1 to TRBJ2-1; D perhaps matches TRBD2 (6 bases). In DNA, the CDR3 is TGCAGCGCCGGTTTGGGGGGTAATGAGCAGTTCTTC. It specifies CSAGLGGNEQFF.